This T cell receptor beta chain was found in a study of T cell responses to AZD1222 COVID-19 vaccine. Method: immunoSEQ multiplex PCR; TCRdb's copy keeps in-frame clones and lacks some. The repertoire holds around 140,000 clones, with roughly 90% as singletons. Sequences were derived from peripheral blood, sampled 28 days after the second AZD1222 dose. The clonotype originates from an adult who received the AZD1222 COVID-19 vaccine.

DNA of the CDR3: TGTGCCAGCAGCCAGGAGACAGGGTATGCAACTAATGAAAAACTGTTTTTT. Translating gives CASSQETGYATNEKLFF. The chain recombines TRBV3-1 (or the pseudogene TRBV3-2) with TRBJ1-4, with TRBD1 matching 7 bases. CDR3 size: 17 residues. CDR1 and CDR2 (germline): LGHDT, YNNKEL (reference sequence). Unmatched junction bases numbered 7, after V lost 3 bases and J lost 0 bases.